This T cell receptor (beta chain) was retrieved from a study of CD8+ T cells in alopecia areata. Study in general: Tofacitinib therapy took 6 to 18 months; 6 months off drug came after.

Study findings and constraints: In patients, TCRs were shared less clearly than in mice, and HLA may possibly be involved. Normal scalp had lower clonality than lesional scalp, with alopecia totalis/universalis lesions showing this most strongly.

Once RNA had been extracted, it was reverse transcribed into cDNA to act as the sequencing template. Measured with immunoSEQ multiplex PCR; TCRdb has only the in-frame clones, and not every one. The sample has 140,000 to 150,000 clones, 40% to 55% seen once. Sorted out of PBMCs were CD4+ T cells and CD8+ T cells. The CDR3 length is 11 residues. CDR1 is SEHNR and CDR2 is FQNEAQ in the germline V gene (reference sequence). Trimming left V 3 bases short and J 4 bases short, with 3 bases between. This clone was recorded a few times. Its specificity is unknown. The sample holds other DNA sequences that translate to the same CDR3.

The receptor's source is a human donor with alopecia areata. This rearrangement joins TRBV7-9 to TRBJ1-1; D is undetermined. This specimen consisted of CD4+ T cells sorted from blood, obtained at week 0. CDR3 nucleotides: TGTGCCAGCAGCTTGGTCACTGAAGCTTTCTTT. Translated, it gives CASSLVTEAFF.